The TCR beta chain under discussion was sequenced for a study of post-analysis software for immune sequencing data. Across the whole study: Disease courses included relapsing-remitting, secondary progressive and progressive-relapsing multiple sclerosis.

Trimming stripped 3 bases from V and 4 bases from J, with 11 bases between. Germline lookup yields CDR1 MDHEN and CDR2 SYDVKM. The CDR3 has 14 amino acids. This clonotype was observed many times. The antigen remains unidentified. Notes on the study in general: Diversity measured as normalized Chao1 was significantly lower in multiple sclerosis patients than in controls. Strong same-batch co-clustering of samples appeared with F measure clustering. Patients had higher frequencies than controls of five TRBV segments, including TRBV5-6, TRBV5-1 and TRBV20-1.

Unique molecular identifiers tagged the TCR beta cDNA libraries. Once roughly 1 to 11 million T cells were used, about 490,000 cDNA molecules resulted. TCRdb ran MiXCR on the PCR reads and lists one entry per CDR3 protein. The sample lists about 260,000 distinct CDR3 sequences, 36% occurring once. The specimen sequenced was blood. The origin of this receptor is a girl between 5 and 17 years old with multiple sclerosis. J is TRBJ2-3 and V is TRBV28, with D uncertain. In DNA form, the CDR3 reads TGTGCCAGCAGTTTCCTTAGGCCCGCAGATACGCAGTATTTT. This codes for CASSFLRPADTQYF.